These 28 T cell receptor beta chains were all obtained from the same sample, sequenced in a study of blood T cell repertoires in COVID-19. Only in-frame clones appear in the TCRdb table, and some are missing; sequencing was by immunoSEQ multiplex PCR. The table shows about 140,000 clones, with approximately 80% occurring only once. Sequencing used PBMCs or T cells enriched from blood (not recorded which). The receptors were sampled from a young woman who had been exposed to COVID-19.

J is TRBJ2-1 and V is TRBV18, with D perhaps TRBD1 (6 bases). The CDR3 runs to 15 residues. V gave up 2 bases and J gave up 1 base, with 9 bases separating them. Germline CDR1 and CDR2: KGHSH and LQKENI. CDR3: CASSPGGVSYNEQFF. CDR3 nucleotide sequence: TGTGCCAGCTCACCAGGGGGCGTTTCCTACAATGAGCAGTTCTTC.

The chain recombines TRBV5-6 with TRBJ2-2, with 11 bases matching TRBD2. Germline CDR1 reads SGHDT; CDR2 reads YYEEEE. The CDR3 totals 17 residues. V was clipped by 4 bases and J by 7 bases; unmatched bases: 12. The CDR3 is CASSPHMLAGGSGELFF. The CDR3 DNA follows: TGTGCCAGCAGCCCCCATATGCTAGCGGGAGGAAGCGGGGAGCTGTTTTTT.

The CDR3 coding sequence is TGCGCCAGCAGCCAAGCGTTGTTCCAGGATTGGGGCCCTGGAAACACCATATATTTT. The encoded protein is CASSQALFQDWGPGNTIYF. The rearrangement links TRBV4-3 to TRBJ1-3, with a weak D call TRBD1 (5 bases). Trimming removed 1 base at V and 2 bases at J, with 21 bases between. The CDR3 sequence is 19 residues long. CDR1 LGHNA and CDR2 YSLEER come from the germline V gene.

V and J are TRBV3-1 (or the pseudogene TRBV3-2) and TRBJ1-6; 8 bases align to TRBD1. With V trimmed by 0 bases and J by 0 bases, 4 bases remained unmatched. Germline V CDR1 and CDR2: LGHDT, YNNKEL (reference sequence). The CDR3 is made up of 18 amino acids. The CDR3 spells CASSQDPRGRSYNSPLHF. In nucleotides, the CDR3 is TGTGCCAGCAGCCAAGATCCCAGGGGGCGCTCCTATAATTCACCCCTCCACTTT.

For the CDR3, the DNA is TGTGCCAGCAGTTACACGGACAGGGGTTACGGCTACACCTTC. The encoded protein is CASSYTDRGYGYTF. The chain recombines TRBV6-6 with TRBJ1-2, with 9 bases that match TRBD1. This CDR3 comprises 14 residues. The J segment lost 8 bases and the V segment lost 2 bases, leaving 6 bases of the junction unmatched. Germline CDR1 and CDR2: MNHNY and SVGAGI (reference sequence).

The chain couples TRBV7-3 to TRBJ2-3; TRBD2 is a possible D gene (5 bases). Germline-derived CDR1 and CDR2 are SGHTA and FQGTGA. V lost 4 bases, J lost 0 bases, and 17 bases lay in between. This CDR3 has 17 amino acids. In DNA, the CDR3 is TGTGCCAGCAGCTCTACGGTAGTGGGCGGGAGCACAGATACGCAGTATTTT. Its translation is CASSSTVVGGSTDTQYF.

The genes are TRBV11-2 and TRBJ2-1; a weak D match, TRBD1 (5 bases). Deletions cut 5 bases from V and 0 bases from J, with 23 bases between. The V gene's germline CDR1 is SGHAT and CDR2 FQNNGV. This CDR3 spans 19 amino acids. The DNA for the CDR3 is TGTGCCAGCAGCCGAGTCGGCGTAGGGGCTTCGAGCTCCTACAATGAGCAGTTCTTC. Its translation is CASSRVGVGASSSYNEQFF. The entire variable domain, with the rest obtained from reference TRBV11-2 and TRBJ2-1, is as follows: EAGVAQSPRYKIIEKRQSVAFWCNPISGHATLYWYQQILGQGPKLLIQFQNNGVVDDSQLPKDRFSAERLKGVDSTLKIQPAKLEDSAVYLCASSRVGVGASSSYNEQFFGPGTRLTVL.

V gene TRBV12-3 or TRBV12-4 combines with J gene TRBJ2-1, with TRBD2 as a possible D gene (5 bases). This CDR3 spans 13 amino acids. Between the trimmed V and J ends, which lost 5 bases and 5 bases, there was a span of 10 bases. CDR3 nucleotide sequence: TGTGCCAGCAGTCCACTAGTCGACAATGAGCAGTTCTTC. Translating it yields CASSPLVDNEQFF.

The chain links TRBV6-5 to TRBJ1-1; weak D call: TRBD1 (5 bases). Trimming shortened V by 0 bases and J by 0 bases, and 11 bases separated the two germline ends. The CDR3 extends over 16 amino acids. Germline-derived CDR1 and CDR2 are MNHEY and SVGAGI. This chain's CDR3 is CASSYSRTILNTEAFF. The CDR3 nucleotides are TGTGCCAGCAGTTACTCGAGGACAATCCTGAACACTGAAGCTTTCTTT.

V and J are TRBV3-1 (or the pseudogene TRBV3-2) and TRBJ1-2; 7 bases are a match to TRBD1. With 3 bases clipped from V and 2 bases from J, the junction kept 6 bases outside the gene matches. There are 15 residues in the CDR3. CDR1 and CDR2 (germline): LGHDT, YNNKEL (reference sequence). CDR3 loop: CASSQASTGNYGYTF. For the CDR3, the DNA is TGTGCCAGCAGCCAGGCCTCGACAGGGAACTATGGCTACACCTTC.

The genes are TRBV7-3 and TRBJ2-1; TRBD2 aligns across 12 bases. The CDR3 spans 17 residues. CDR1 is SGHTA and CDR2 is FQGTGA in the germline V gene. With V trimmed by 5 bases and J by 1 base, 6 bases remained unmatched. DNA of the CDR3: TGTGCCAGCAGCCCCGTAGGACTAGCGGGATCCTACAATGAGCAGTTCTTC. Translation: CASSPVGLAGSYNEQFF. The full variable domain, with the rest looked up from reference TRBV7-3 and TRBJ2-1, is GAGVSQTPSNKVTEKGKYVELRCDPISGHTALYWYRQSLGQGPEFLIYFQGTGAADDSGLPNDRFFAVRPEGSVSTLKIQRTERGDSAVYLCASSPVGLAGSYNEQFFGPGTRLTVL.

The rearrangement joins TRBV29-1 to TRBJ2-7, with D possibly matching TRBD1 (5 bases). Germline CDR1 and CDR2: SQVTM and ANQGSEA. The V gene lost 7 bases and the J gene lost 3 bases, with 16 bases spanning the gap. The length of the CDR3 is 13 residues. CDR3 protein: CSATGAFLYEQYF. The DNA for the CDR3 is TGCAGCGCAACAGGTGCCTTTCTCTACGAGCAGTACTTC.

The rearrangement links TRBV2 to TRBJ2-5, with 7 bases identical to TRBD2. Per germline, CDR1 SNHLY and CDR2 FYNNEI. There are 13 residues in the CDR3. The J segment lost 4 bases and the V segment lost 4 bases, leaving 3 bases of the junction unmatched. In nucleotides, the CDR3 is TGTGCCAGCAGTGGGGGAGGGTCAGAGACCCAGTACTTC. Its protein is CASSGGGSETQYF. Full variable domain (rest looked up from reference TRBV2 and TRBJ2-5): EPEVTQTPSHQVTQMGQEVILRCVPISNHLYFYWYRQILGQKVEFLVSFYNNEISEKSEIFDDQFSVERPDGSNFTLKIRSTKLEDSAMYFCASSGGGSETQYFGPGTRLLVL.

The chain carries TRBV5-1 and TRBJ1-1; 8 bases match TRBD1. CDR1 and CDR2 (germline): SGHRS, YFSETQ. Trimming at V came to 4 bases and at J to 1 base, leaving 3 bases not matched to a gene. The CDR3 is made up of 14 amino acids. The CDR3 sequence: CASSPGQGNTEAFF. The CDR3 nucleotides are TGCGCCAGCAGCCCCGGACAGGGGAACACTGAAGCTTTCTTT.

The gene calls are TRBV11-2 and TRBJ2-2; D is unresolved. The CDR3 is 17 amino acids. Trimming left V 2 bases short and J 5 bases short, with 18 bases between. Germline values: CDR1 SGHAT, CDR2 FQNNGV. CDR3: CASSLLVAQARTGELFF. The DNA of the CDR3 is TGTGCCAGCAGCTTACTGGTTGCGCAGGCAAGGACCGGGGAGCTGTTTTTT.

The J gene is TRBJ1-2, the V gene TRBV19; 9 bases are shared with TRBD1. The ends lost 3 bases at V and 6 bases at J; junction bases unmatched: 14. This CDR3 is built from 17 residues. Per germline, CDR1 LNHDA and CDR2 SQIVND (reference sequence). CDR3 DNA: TGTGCCAGTAGTATTCCGGGACAGGGTAATTTAAGAGATGGCTACACCTTC. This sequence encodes CASSIPGQGNLRDGYTF.

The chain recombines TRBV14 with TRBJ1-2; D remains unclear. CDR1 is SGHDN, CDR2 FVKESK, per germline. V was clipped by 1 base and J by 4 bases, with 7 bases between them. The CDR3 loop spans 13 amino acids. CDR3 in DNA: TGTGCCAGCAGCCAAGGGGAGATCTATGGCTACACCTTC. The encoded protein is CASSQGEIYGYTF.

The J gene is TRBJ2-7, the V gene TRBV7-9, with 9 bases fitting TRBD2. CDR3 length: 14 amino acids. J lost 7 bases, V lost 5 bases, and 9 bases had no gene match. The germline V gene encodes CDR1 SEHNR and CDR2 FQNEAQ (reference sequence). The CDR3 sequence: CASSQAGGSGEQYF. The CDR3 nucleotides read TGTGCCAGCAGCCAAGCGGGAGGTTCGGGGGAGCAGTACTTC.

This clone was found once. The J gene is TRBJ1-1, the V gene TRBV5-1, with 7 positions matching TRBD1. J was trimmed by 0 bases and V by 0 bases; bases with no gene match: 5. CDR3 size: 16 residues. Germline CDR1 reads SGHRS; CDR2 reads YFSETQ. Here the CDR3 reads CASSLDGQGVNTEAFF. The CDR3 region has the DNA TGCGCCAGCAGCTTGGACGGCCAGGGGGTGAACACTGAAGCTTTCTTT.

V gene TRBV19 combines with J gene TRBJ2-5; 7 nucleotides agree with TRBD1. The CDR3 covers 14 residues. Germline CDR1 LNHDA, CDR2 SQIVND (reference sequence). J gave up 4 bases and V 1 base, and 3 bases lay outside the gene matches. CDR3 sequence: CASSIAPGGETQYF. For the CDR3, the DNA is TGTGCCAGTAGTATAGCCCCAGGGGGAGAGACCCAGTACTTC.

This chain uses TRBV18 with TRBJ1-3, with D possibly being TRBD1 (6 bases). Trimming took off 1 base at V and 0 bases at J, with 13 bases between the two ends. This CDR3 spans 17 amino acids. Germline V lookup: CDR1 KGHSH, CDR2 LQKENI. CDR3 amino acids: CASSPQNDRSSGNTIYF. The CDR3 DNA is TGTGCCAGCTCACCACAAAATGACAGGTCCTCTGGAAACACCATATATTTT.

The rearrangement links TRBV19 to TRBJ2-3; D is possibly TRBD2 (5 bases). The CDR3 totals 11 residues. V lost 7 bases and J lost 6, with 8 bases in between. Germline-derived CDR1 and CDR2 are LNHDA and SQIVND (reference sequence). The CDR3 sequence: CASIGEDTQYF. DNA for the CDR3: TGTGCCAGTATTGGGGAGGATACGCAGTATTTT.

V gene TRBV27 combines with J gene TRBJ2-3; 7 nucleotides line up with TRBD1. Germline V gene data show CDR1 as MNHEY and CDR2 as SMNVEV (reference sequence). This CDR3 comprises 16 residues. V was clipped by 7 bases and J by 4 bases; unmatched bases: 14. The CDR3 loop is CASTPRGLTASDTQYF. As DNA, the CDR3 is TGTGCCAGCACCCCTAGGGGGCTCACGGCCTCAGATACGCAGTATTTT.

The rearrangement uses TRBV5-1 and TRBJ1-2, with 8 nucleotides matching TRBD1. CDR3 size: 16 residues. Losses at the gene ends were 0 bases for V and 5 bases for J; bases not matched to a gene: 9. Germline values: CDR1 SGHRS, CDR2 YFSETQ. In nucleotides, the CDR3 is TGCGCCAGCAGCTTGGGCCTCGGGACAGGTTCATATGGCTACACCTTC. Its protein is CASSLGLGTGSYGYTF.

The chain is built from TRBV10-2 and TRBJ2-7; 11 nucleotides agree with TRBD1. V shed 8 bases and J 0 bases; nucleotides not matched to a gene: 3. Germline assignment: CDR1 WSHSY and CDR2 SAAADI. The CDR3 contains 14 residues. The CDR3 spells CASSGTGGSYEQYF. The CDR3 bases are TGCGCCAGCTCAGGGACAGGGGGCTCCTACGAGCAGTACTTC.

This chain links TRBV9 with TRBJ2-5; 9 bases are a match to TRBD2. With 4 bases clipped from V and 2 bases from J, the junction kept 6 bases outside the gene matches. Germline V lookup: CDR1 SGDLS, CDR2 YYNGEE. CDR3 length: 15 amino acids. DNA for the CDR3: TGTGCCAGCAGCCCGGGACTAGCAAAACAAGAGACCCAGTACTTC. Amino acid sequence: CASSPGLAKQETQYF.

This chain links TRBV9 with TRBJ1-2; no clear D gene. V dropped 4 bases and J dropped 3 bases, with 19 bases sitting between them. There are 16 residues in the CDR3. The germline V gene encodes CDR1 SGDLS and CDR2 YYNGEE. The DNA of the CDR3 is TGTGCCAGCAGCCCCAGAGGGAAGGTCAGTGACTATGGCTACACCTTC. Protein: CASSPRGKVSDYGYTF.

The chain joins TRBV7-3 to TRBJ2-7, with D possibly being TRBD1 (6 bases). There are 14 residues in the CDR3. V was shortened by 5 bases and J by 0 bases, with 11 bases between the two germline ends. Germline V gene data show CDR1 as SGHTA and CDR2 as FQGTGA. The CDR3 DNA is TGTGCCAGCAGCCCAGACAGGCACTCCTACGAGCAGTACTTC. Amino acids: CASSPDRHSYEQYF.